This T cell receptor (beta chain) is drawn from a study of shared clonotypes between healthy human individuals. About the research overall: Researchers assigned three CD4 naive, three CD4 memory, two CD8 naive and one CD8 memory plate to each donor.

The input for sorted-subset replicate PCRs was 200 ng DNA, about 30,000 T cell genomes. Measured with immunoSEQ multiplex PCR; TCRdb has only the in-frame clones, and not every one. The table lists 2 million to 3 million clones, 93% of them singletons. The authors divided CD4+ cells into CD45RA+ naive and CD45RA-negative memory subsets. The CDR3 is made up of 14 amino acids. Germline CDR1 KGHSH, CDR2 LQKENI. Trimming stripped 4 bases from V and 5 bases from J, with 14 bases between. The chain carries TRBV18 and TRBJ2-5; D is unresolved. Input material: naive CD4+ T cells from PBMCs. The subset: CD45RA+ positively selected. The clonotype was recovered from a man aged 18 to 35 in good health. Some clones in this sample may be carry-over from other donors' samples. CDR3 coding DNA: TGTGCCAGCTCACGAAATAATCGTATTGAGACCCAGTACTTC. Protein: CASSRNNRIETQYF. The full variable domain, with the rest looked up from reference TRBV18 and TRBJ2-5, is NAGVMQNPRHLVRRRGQEARLRCSPMKGHSHVYWYRQLPEEGLKFMVYLQKENIIDESGMPKERFSAEFPKEGPSILRIQQVVRGDSAAYFCASSRNNRIETQYFGPGTRLLVL.